This T cell receptor (beta chain) originates from a study of T cell changes during pregnancy in multiple sclerosis. This CDR3 contains 16 residues. The germline V gene encodes CDR1 SGHRS and CDR2 YFSETQ. Trimming at V came to 0 bases and at J to 7 bases, leaving 6 bases not matched to a gene. TCRdb's table, derived via immunoSEQ multiplex PCR, lists solely in-frame clones and lacks some. The sample contains 60,000 to 70,000 clones, 92% of which appear only once. The chain has TRBV5-1 and TRBJ2-2; 10 nucleotides match TRBD2. This clonotype was sampled from a female donor in good health, enrolled as a control in a pregnancy study. Source: peripheral blood, taken in the second trimester of pregnancy. The CDR3 reads CASSLDASGSVGELFF. CDR3 in DNA: TGCGCCAGCAGCTTGGATGCTAGCGGGAGCGTCGGGGAGCTGTTTTTT.